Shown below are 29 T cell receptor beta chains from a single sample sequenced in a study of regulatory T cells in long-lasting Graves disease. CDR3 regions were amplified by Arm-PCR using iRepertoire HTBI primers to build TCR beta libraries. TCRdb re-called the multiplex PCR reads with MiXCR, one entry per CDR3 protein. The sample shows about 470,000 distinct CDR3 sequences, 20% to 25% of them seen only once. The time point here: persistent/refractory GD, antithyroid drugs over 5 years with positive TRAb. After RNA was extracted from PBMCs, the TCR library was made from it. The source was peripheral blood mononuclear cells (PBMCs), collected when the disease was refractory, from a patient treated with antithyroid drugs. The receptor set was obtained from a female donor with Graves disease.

The CDR3 region is CSVQTGGHGYTF. The CDR3 bases are TGCAGCGTTCAAACAGGGGGCCATGGCTACACCTTC. This chain connects TRBV29-1 to TRBJ1-2; 9 nucleotides align to TRBD1. The CDR3 has 12 residues. The germline V gene has CDR1 SQVTM and CDR2 ANQGSEA. V trimming: 5 bases; J trimming: 6 bases; junction bases outside the gene matches: 4.

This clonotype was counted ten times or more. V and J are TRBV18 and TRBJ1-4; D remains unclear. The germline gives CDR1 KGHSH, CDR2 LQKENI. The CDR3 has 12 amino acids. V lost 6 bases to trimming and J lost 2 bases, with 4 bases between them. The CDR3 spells CASSVTNEKLFF. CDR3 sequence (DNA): TGTGCCAGCTCCGTCACTAATGAAAAACTGTTTTTT. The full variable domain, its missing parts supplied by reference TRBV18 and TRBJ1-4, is NAGVMQNPRHLVRRRGQEARLRCSPMKGHSHVYWYRQLPEEGLKFMVYLQKENIIDESGMPKERFSAEFPKEGPSILRIQQVVRGDSAAYFCASSVTNEKLFFGSGTQLSVL.

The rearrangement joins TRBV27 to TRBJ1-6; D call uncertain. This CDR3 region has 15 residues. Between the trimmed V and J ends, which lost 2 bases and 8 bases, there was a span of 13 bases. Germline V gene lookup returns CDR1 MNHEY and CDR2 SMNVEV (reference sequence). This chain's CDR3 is CASSLVTNGHSPLHF. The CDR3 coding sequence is TGTGCCAGCAGTTTAGTTACGAACGGGCATTCACCCCTCCACTTT.

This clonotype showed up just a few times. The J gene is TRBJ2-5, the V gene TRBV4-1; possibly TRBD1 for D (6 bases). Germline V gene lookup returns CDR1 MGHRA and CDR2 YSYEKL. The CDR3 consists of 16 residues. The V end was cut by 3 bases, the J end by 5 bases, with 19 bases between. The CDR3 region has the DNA TGCGCCAGCAGCCAGAAGGACAGAAACTACCGGGAGACCCAGTACTTC. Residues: CASSQKDRNYRETQYF.

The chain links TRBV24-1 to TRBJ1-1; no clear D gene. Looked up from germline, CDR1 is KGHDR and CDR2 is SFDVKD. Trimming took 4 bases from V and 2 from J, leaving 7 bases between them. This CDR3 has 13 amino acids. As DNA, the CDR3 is TGTGCCACCAGTGACCAAGGTAACACTGAAGCTTTCTTT. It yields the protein CATSDQGNTEAFF.

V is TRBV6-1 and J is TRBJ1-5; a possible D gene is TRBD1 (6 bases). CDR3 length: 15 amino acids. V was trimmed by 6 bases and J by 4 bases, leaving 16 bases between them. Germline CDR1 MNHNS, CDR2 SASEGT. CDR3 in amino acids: CASSRQVLGNQPQHF. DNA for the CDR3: TGTGCCAGCAGCCGACAGGTCCTCGGGAATCAGCCCCAGCATTTT.

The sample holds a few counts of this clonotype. The DNA of the CDR3 is TGTGCCAGCAGCCCAGGGATCGCCTACGAGCAGTACTTC. Its translation: CASSPGIAYEQYF. This chain joins TRBV9 and TRBJ2-7; a weak D match, TRBD1 (5 bases). In germline, CDR1 is SGDLS, CDR2 YYNGEE. The CDR3 is 13 residues long. V lost 4 bases to trimming and J lost 2 bases, with 10 bases between them.

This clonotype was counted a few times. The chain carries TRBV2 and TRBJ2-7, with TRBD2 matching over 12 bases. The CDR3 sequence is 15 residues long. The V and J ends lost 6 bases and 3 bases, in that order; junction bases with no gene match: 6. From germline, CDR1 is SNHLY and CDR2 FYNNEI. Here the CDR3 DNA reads TGTGCCAGCAGCCGTTCGACTAGCGGGAGCTACGAGCAGTACTTC. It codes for CASSRSTSGSYEQYF.

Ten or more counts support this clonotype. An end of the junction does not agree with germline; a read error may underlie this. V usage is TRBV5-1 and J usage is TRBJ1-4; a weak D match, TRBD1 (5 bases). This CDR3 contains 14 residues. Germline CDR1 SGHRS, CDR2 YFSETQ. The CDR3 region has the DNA TGTGCCAGCAGCTTGGGGCAGGGTGATGAAAAACTGTTTTTT. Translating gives CASSLGQGDEKLFF.

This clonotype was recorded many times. CDR3: CASSLRGGTTEAFF. The CDR3 DNA sequence: TGTGCCAGCAGCCTTCGGGGGGGTACCACTGAAGCTTTCTTT. The V call is TRBV7-3, the J call TRBJ1-1; TRBD1 is a possible D gene (5 bases). The CDR3 spans 14 residues. The germline V and J ends were trimmed by 5 bases and 4 bases, with 14 bases remaining between them. Germline values: CDR1 SGHTA, CDR2 FQGTGA.

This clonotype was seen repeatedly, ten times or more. CDR3 bases: TGTGCCAGCAGTTTCACTCCCACGGGACAGGGAGGCTACACCTTC. Translation: CASSFTPTGQGGYTF. The chain combines TRBV12-3 or TRBV12-4 with TRBJ1-2; 9 nucleotides match TRBD1. V was pared by 3 bases and J by 8 bases, with 10 bases of the junction left unmatched. CDR3 length: 15 residues.

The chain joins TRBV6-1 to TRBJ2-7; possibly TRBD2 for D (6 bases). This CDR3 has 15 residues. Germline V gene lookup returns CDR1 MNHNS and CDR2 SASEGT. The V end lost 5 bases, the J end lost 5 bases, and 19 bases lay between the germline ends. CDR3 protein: CASSLAGPSGDEQYF. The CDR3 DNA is TGTGCCAGCAGTCTTGCGGGACCATCGGGTGACGAGCAGTACTTC.

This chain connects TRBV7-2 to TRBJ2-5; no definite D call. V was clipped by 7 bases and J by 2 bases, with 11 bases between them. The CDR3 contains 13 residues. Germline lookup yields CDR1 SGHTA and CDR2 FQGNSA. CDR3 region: CASNDGAQETQYF. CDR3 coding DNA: TGTGCCAGCAACGACGGTGCTCAAGAGACCCAGTACTTC.

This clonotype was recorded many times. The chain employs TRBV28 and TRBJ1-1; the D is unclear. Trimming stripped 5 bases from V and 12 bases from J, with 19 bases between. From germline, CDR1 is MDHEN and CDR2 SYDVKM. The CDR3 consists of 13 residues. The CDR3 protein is CASSLVQDERTFF. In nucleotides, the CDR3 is TGTGCCAGCAGTCTAGTCCAGGACGAGCGAACTTTCTTT.

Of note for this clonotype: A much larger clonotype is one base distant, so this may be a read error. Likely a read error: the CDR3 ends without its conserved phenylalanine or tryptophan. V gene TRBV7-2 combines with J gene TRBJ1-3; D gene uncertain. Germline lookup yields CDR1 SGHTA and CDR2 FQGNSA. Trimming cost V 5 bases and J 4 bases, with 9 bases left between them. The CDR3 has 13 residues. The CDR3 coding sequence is TGTGCCAGCAGCCTACGATTAGGAAACACCATATATTCT. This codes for CASSLRLGNTIYS.

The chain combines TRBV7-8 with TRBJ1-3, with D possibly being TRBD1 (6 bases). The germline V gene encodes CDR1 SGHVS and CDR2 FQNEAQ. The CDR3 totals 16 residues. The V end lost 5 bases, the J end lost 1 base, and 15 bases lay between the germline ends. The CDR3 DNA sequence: TGTGCCAGCAGCCCACAAAACAGGGTTTCTGGAAACACCATATATTTT. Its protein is CASSPQNRVSGNTIYF.

In nucleotides, the CDR3 is TGCAGCGTTGAAGATCGCTCGACAGAAAACTCCTACGAGCAGTACTTC. This gives the protein CSVEDRSTENSYEQYF. The chain employs TRBV29-1 and TRBJ2-7; D perhaps matches TRBD1 (5 bases). Trimming cost V 0 bases and J 0 bases, with 15 bases left between them. Germline V lookup: CDR1 SQVTM, CDR2 ANQGSEA. The CDR3 runs 16 residues.

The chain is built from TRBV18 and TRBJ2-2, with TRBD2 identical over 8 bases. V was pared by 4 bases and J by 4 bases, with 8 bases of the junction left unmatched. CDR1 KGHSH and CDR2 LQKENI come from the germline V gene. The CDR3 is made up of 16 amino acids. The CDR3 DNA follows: TGTGCCAGCTCACTGATCGGACTAGCTTCCACCGGGGAGCTGTTTTTT. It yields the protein CASSLIGLASTGELFF.

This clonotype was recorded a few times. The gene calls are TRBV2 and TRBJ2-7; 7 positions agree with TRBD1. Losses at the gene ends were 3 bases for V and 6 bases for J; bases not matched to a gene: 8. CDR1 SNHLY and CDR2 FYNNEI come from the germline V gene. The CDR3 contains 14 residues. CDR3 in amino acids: CASSESRGISEQYF. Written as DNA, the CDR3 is TGTGCCAGCAGTGAGAGCAGGGGGATTTCCGAGCAGTACTTC.

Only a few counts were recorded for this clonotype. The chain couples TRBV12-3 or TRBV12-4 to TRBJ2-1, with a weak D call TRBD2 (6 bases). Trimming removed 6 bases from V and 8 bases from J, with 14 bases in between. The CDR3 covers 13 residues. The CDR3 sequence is CASRGLGSDEQFF. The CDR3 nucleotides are TGTGCCAGCAGGGGACTGGGGTCCGATGAGCAGTTCTTC.

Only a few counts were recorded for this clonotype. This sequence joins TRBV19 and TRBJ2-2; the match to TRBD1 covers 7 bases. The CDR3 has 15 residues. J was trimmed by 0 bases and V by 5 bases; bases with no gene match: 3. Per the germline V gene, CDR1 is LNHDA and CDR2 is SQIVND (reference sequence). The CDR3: CASSDGTANTGELFF. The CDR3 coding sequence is TGTGCCAGTAGTGATGGGACAGCGAACACCGGGGAGCTGTTTTTT.

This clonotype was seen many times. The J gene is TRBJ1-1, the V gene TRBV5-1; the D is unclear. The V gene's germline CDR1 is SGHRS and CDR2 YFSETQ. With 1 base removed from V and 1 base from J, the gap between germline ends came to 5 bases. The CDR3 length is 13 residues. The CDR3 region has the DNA TGCGCCAGCAGCTTGATTAAGAACACTGAAGCTTTCTTT. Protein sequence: CASSLIKNTEAFF.

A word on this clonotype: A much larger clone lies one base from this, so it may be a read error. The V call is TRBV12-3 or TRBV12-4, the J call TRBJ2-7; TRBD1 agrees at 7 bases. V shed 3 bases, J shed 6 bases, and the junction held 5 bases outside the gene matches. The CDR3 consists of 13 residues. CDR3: CASSLGEGAEQYF. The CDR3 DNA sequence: TGTGCCAGCAGTTTGGGAGAGGGGGCCGAGCAGTACTTC.

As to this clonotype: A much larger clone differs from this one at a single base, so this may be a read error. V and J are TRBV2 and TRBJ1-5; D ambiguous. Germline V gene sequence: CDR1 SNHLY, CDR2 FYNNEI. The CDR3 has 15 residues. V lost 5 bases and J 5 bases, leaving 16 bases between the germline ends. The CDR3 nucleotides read TGTGCCAGCAGTCCGGACGGAGGAGGCGATCAGCCCCAGCATTTT. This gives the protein CASSPDGGGDQPQHF. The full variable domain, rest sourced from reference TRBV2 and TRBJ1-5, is EPEVTQTPSHQVTQMGQEVILRCVPISNHLYFYWYRQILGQKVEFLVSFYNNEISEKSEIFDDQFSVERPDGSNFTLKIRSTKLEDSAMYFCASSPDGGGDQPQHFGDGTRLSIL.

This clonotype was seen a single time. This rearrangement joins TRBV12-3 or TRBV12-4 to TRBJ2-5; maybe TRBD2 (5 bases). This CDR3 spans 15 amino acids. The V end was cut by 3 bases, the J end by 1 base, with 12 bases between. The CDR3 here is CASSLRADPQETQYF. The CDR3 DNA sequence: TGTGCCAGCAGTTTGAGGGCTGACCCCCAAGAGACCCAGTACTTC.

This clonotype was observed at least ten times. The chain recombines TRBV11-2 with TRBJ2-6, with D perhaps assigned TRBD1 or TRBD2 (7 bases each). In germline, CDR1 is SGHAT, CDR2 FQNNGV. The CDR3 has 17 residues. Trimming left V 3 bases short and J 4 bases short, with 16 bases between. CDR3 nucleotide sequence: TGTGCCAGCAGCTTGAGCAGGGGGGGCTTCGGGGCCAACGTCCTGACTTTC. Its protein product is CASSLSRGGFGANVLTF.

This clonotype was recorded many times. CDR3 in amino acids: CASSLGQGTWETQYF. In nucleotides, the CDR3 is TGTGCCAGCAGCTTGGGACAGGGAACTTGGGAGACCCAGTACTTC. The rearrangement uses TRBV5-6 and TRBJ2-5, with TRBD1 identical over 7 bases. V dropped 0 bases and J dropped 5; count of bases not matched to a gene: 7. The CDR3 totals 15 residues. The V gene's germline CDR1 is SGHDT and CDR2 YYEEEE.

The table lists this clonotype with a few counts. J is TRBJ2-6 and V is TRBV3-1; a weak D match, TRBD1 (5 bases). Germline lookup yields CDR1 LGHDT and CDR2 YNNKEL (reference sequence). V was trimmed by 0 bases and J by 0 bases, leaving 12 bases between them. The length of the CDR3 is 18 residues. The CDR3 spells CASSQDTGKSSGANVLTF. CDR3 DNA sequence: TGTGCCAGCAGCCAAGATACAGGAAAAAGCTCTGGGGCCAACGTCCTGACTTTC.

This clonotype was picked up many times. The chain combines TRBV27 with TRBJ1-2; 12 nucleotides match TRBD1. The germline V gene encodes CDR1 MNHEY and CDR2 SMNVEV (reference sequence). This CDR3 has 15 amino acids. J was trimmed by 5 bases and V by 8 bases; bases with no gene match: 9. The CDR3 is CASRDRGRVGYGYTF. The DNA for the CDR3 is TGTGCCAGCCGGGACAGGGGGCGCGTGGGATATGGCTACACCTTC.